These 27 T cell receptor beta chains share one sample of origin, sequenced in a study of OX40 agonist ivuxolimab in advanced cancers. TCRdb's table, derived via immunoSEQ multiplex PCR, lists solely in-frame clones and lacks some. Found here are tens of thousands of clones, 65% to 90% of them singletons; the top ten hold more than 0.5%. Sequenced here: CD4+ or CD8+ T cells sorted from blood, sampled in a trial of the OX40 agonist ivuxolimab. These receptors came from an adult with an advanced solid tumor such as melanoma, head and neck, liver or kidney cancer.

The rearrangement uses TRBV6-1 and TRBJ2-5, with 7 positions matching TRBD1. The junction had 6 bases not matched to a gene; V was cut back by 5 bases and J by 3 bases. This CDR3 region has 14 residues. CDR1 is MNHNS and CDR2 is SASEGT in the germline V gene. In DNA, the CDR3 is TGTGCCAGCAGTCCCGGGACAGTGAAAGAGACCCAGTACTTC. This gives the protein CASSPGTVKETQYF.

The chain has TRBV6-6 and TRBJ2-7, with a tentative D call TRBD2 (7 bases). The V end lost 4 bases, the J end lost 6 bases, and 19 bases lay between the germline ends. CDR3 length equals 15 residues. CDR1 MNHNY and CDR2 SVGAGI come from the germline V gene (reference sequence). The CDR3: CASSWGGPRGGEQYF. CDR3 nucleotide sequence: TGTGCCAGCAGTTGGGGGGGGCCGCGTGGAGGCGAGCAGTACTTC.

The chain couples TRBV6-1 to TRBJ1-5; the D is unclear. Trimming cost V 3 bases and J 3 bases, with 9 bases left between them. The CDR3 spans 14 residues. Germline assignment: CDR1 MNHNS and CDR2 SASEGT. The CDR3 DNA follows: TGTGCCAGCAGTGAGGTCGGAGCCAATCAGCCCCAGCATTTT. It yields the protein CASSEVGANQPQHF.

This clone was seen once. The chain has TRBV5-8 and TRBJ1-2; D might be TRBD1 (6 bases). From germline, CDR1 is SGHTS and CDR2 YDEGEE. Trimming removed 4 bases at V and 4 bases at J, with 14 bases between. The CDR3 loop spans 14 amino acids. CDR3 loop: CASSPIRGIYGYTF. In DNA form, the CDR3 reads TGTGCCAGCAGCCCGATTAGGGGGATCTATGGCTACACCTTC.

This chain links TRBV5-1 with TRBJ2-1, with D perhaps matching TRBD1 (6 bases). Trimming took off 4 bases at V and 3 bases at J, with 11 bases between the two ends. The CDR3 sequence is 14 residues long. Germline-derived CDR1 and CDR2 are SGHRS and YFSETQ. The CDR3 spells CASSRQEGYNEQFF. The CDR3 coding sequence is TGCGCCAGCAGCCGACAGGAAGGCTACAATGAGCAGTTCTTC.

This chain connects TRBV7-9 to TRBJ1-2, with D possibly matching TRBD1 (6 bases). The CDR3 is 15 residues long. The germline V and J ends were trimmed by 4 bases and 4 bases, with 16 bases remaining between them. The germline V gene has CDR1 SEHNR and CDR2 FQNEAQ (reference sequence). CDR3 protein: CASSSEGGFGYGYTF. CDR3 DNA sequence: TGTGCCAGCAGCTCCGAAGGGGGTTTTGGCTATGGCTACACCTTC. The entire variable domain, with the rest obtained from reference TRBV7-9 and TRBJ1-2, is as follows: DTGVSQNPRHKITKRGQNVTFRCDPISEHNRLYWYRQTLGQGPEFLTYFQNEAQLEKSRLLSDRFSAERPKGSFSTLEIQRTEQGDSAMYLCASSSEGGFGYGYTFGSGTRLTVV.

V gene TRBV7-2 combines with J gene TRBJ1-4; TRBD1 matches 7 bases. V lost 7 bases, J lost 6 bases, and 8 bases stayed unmatched. Looked up from germline, CDR1 is SGHTA and CDR2 is FQGNSA. The CDR3 has 14 residues. The CDR3 DNA is TGTGCCAGCAAGCGGGGCAGGGGGGATGAAAAACTGTTTTTT. Its translation is CASKRGRGDEKLFF.

CDR3 loop: CASSLSSGGEGYTF. DNA for the CDR3: TGTGCCAGCAGCTTATCGTCCGGGGGCGAGGGCTACACCTTC. The chain employs TRBV7-9 and TRBJ1-2; D perhaps matches TRBD1 (6 bases). Germline CDR1 SEHNR, CDR2 FQNEAQ (reference sequence). The CDR3 consists of 14 residues. The V gene lost 2 bases and the J gene lost 8 bases, with 15 bases spanning the gap.

V and J are TRBV11-2 and TRBJ2-5; the D gene is possibly TRBD1 (6 bases). V was shortened by 1 base and J by 2 bases, with 8 bases between the two germline ends. The germline gives CDR1 SGHAT, CDR2 FQNNGV. CDR3 length equals 14 residues. CDR3 DNA sequence: TGTGCCAGCAGCTTAGGGACAGTTCAAGAGACCCAGTACTTC. This encodes CASSLGTVQETQYF.

This rearrangement joins TRBV19 to TRBJ1-1; D remains unclear. The CDR3 contains 16 residues. V shed 5 bases and J shed 3 bases, with 19 bases lying between them. CDR1 LNHDA and CDR2 SQIVND come from the germline V gene (reference sequence). The CDR3 here is CASSADHRPWDTEAFF. The CDR3 nucleotides read TGTGCCAGTAGTGCAGATCACCGGCCCTGGGACACTGAAGCTTTCTTT.

The rearrangement links TRBV4-1 to TRBJ1-1; D is possibly TRBD1 (5 bases). The germline V and J ends were trimmed by 1 base and 1 base, with 10 bases remaining between them. This CDR3 region has 15 residues. Germline CDR1 and CDR2: MGHRA and YSYEKL. The CDR3 DNA reads as TGCGCCAGCAGCCAAGGTCAGGGAGCGAACACTGAAGCTTTCTTT. It encodes CASSQGQGANTEAFF.

The chain uses TRBV9 and TRBJ2-1; D ambiguous. Deletions cut 4 bases from V and 5 bases from J, with 13 bases between. Germline assignment: CDR1 SGDLS and CDR2 YYNGEE. CDR3 length: 14 residues. The CDR3 sequence: CASSTGWGNNEQFF. CDR3 nucleotide sequence: TGTGCCAGCAGCACCGGGTGGGGAAACAATGAGCAGTTCTTC.

The J gene is TRBJ2-5, the V gene TRBV11-2; possibly TRBD2 for D (6 bases). The CDR3 sequence is 15 residues long. CDR1 is SGHAT, CDR2 FQNNGV, per germline. With 2 bases removed from V and 1 base from J, the gap between germline ends came to 11 bases. The CDR3 DNA sequence: TGTGCCAGCAGCTTACGGCAGGGAGGCCAAGAGACCCAGTACTTC. Protein sequence: CASSLRQGGQETQYF.

The chain joins TRBV6-1 to TRBJ1-2; 10 bases fit TRBD1. Trimming removed 7 bases from V and 8 bases from J; junction bases left unmatched: 10. Germline assignment: CDR1 MNHNS and CDR2 SASEGT. This CDR3 is 14 amino acids long. CDR3 sequence reads: CASTLLATGGGYTF. CDR3 DNA sequence: TGTGCCAGCACCTTGCTCGCGACAGGGGGCGGCTACACCTTC.

The chain is built from TRBV6-6 and TRBJ1-5; D remains ambiguous. This CDR3 is 13 amino acids long. V lost 8 bases to trimming and J lost 2 bases, with 10 bases between them. Germline CDR1 and CDR2: MNHNY and SVGAGI (reference sequence). CDR3 protein: CASHARGNQPQHF. CDR3 coding DNA: TGTGCCAGCCACGCGAGGGGCAATCAGCCCCAGCATTTT.

This sequence joins TRBV4-1 and TRBJ2-1; 12 bases are shared with TRBD2. The CDR3 loop spans 18 amino acids. Germline CDR1 is MGHRA and CDR2 is YSYEKL. V was pared by 0 bases and J by 4 bases, with 7 bases of the junction left unmatched. This chain's CDR3 is CASSQEGTSGFLYNEQFF. CDR3 sequence (DNA): TGCGCCAGCAGCCAAGAGGGGACTAGCGGGTTCTTATACAATGAGCAGTTCTTC.

This clone was detected once. This sequence joins TRBV25-1 and TRBJ2-7; 8 bases fit TRBD2. Germline assignment: CDR1 MGHDK and CDR2 SYGVNS. The CDR3 spans 16 residues. The V and J ends lost 1 base and 5 bases, in that order; junction bases with no gene match: 10. In DNA, the CDR3 is TGTGCCAGCAGTGAATTCCGGGGGGGCGGGGTCAACGAGCAGTACTTC. It translates to CASSEFRGGGVNEQYF.

CDR3 nucleotide sequence: TGTGCCACCTGTCGGGGACGGGCCACTGAAGCTTTCTTT. It specifies CATCRGRATEAFF. V is TRBV18 and J is TRBJ1-1; TRBD1 is a possible D gene (5 bases). The CDR3 extends over 13 amino acids. Germline V gene sequence: CDR1 KGHSH, CDR2 LQKENI. Trimming took off 10 bases at V and 4 bases at J, with 16 bases between the two ends.

The J gene is TRBJ2-5, the V gene TRBV19, with a weak D call TRBD2 (5 bases). Germline loops: CDR1 LNHDA, CDR2 SQIVND (reference sequence). The CDR3 extends over 13 amino acids. Trimming took 4 bases from V and 5 from J, leaving 11 bases between them. The CDR3 sequence: CASSSRRRETQYF. The DNA for the CDR3 is TGTGCCAGTAGTAGTAGGAGGAGGGAGACCCAGTACTTC.

The rearrangement joins TRBV6-1 to TRBJ2-1, with 11 bases aligning to TRBD2. The germline CDR1 and CDR2 sequences are MNHNS and SASEGT. The trim removed 3 bases at V and 5 bases at J, leaving 3 bases unmatched. This CDR3 has 15 residues. The CDR3 DNA follows: TGTGCCAGCAGTGAGGGGGGACTAGCGGACAATGAGCAGTTCTTC. Amino acid sequence: CASSEGGLADNEQFF.

The J gene is TRBJ2-2, the V gene TRBV5-1; possible D gene TRBD1, 6 bases. Trimming removed 4 bases from V and 3 bases from J, with 10 bases in between. CDR1 is SGHRS and CDR2 is YFSETQ in the germline V gene. The CDR3 runs 14 residues. The CDR3 DNA sequence: TGCGCCAGCAGCCCAGGACAGTACACCGGGGAGCTGTTTTTT. Translating gives CASSPGQYTGELFF.

This clone is a singleton in its sample. This chain uses TRBV10-2 with TRBJ2-2; TRBD1 matches at 7 bases. V trimming: 2 bases; J trimming: 6 bases; junction bases outside the gene matches: 9. The CDR3 length is 16 residues. Per germline, CDR1 WSHSY and CDR2 SAAADI. CDR3 residues: CASSETRRQGAGELFF. CDR3 nucleotide sequence: TGCGCCAGCAGTGAGACTCGACGACAGGGCGCCGGGGAGCTGTTTTTT.

The rearrangement links TRBV6-5 to TRBJ2-7; D remains ambiguous. V dropped 0 bases and J dropped 3 bases, with 6 bases sitting between them. The germline V gene encodes CDR1 MNHEY and CDR2 SVGAGI. This CDR3 is 13 amino acids long. The CDR3: CASSYSSVYEQYF. The CDR3 DNA follows: TGTGCCAGCAGTTACTCGTCGGTCTACGAGCAGTACTTC.

V gene TRBV2 combines with J gene TRBJ2-7; unclear D gene. Germline CDR1 SNHLY, CDR2 FYNNEI. V was clipped by 7 bases and J by 2 bases, with 9 bases between them. This CDR3 spans 12 amino acids. Here the CDR3 reads CASKMETYEQYF. Here the CDR3 DNA reads TGTGCCAGCAAGATGGAAACCTACGAGCAGTACTTC.

As for this clone: At the DNA level, this CDR3 is encoded by other sequences in the same sample as well. The V and J genes are TRBV6-5 and TRBJ2-7; TRBD1 matches 11 bases. Germline values: CDR1 MNHEY, CDR2 SVGAGI. V shed 4 bases, J shed 4 bases, and the junction held 3 bases outside the gene matches. This CDR3 comprises 14 residues. This chain's CDR3 is CASSSGQGAYEQYF. The CDR3 DNA is TGTGCCAGCAGTTCTGGACAGGGGGCGTACGAGCAGTACTTC.

This clone was found once. V gene TRBV7-2 combines with J gene TRBJ2-5; TRBD2 aligns across 14 bases. The DNA end is more similar to TRBJ2-7, so the J call may be wrong. Germline CDR1 and CDR2: SGHTA and FQGNSA. This CDR3 contains 16 residues. CDR3: CASSLTSGRASYEQYF. The CDR3 bases are TGTGCCAGCAGCTTGACTAGCGGGAGGGCCTCCTACGAGCAGTACTTC.

The chain has TRBV12-5 and TRBJ2-3, with D possibly matching TRBD2 (6 bases). CDR3 length: 15 residues. Germline V gene sequence: CDR1 LGHNT, CDR2 FRNRAP. V was pared by 8 bases and J by 6 bases, with 21 bases between. The CDR3, as DNA: TGTGCTAGTTTATACGCGGCGGGACGAGGGGATACGCAGTATTTT. It translates to CASLYAAGRGDTQYF.